This T cell receptor beta chain came from a study of radiotherapy plus CTLA-4 blockade in lung cancer. Regarding the study as a whole: Tumor-derived TCR clones expanded in blood after radiotherapy plus ipilimumab. Reportedly, early blood T cell clone dynamics best predicted response, with interferon-beta.

As for this clone: The antigen is not known.

Germline V gene lookup returns CDR1 SEHNR and CDR2 FQNEAQ (reference sequence). Trimming stripped 2 bases from V and 1 base from J, with 6 bases between. This CDR3 spans 14 amino acids. Profiling relied on immunoSEQ multiplex PCR, and the TCRdb table lists in-frame clones only, not all of them. Of 30,000 to 45,000 clones listed, roughly 72% were seen once; the top ten hold about a tenth. The receptor comes from a human donor with non-small cell lung cancer who had stable disease on radiotherapy plus ipilimumab. This chain joins TRBV7-9 and TRBJ2-1, with unresolved D. Sequencing was performed on peripheral blood, taken from a patient treated with radiotherapy plus ipilimumab. CDR3 nucleotides: TGTGCCAGCAGCTTAACGGTGTCCTACAATGAGCAGTTCTTC. Protein product: CASSLTVSYNEQFF.